The 25 T cell receptor beta chains given below trace back to one sample, sequenced in a study of technical replicates of blood from several donors. The data were produced by immunoSEQ multiplex PCR, yet TCRdb's version contains in-frame clones alone and is incomplete. The sample contains 75,000 to 95,000 clones, around 94% of which appear only once. Sequenced sample: T cells isolated from PBMCs. Source of these receptors: a human donor in good health.

The chain uses TRBV18 and TRBJ2-7, with TRBD1 matching 9 bases. V lost 2 bases to trimming and J lost 3 bases; unmatched junction nucleotides: 5. Germline values: CDR1 KGHSH, CDR2 LQKENI. There are 15 residues in the CDR3. CDR3 sequence: CASSPADRGSYEQYF. CDR3 coding DNA: TGTGCCAGCTCACCAGCGGACAGGGGTAGCTACGAGCAGTACTTC.

The chain has TRBV19 and TRBJ1-5; D is possibly TRBD1 (5 bases). The V gene's germline CDR1 is LNHDA and CDR2 SQIVND (reference sequence). Deletions cut 3 bases from V and 6 bases from J, with 21 bases between. This CDR3 has 17 amino acids. The CDR3 protein is CASSMWWAPGVSQPQHF. The CDR3 region has the DNA TGTGCCAGTAGTATGTGGTGGGCCCCGGGGGTCAGTCAGCCCCAGCATTTT.

J is TRBJ2-1 and V is TRBV18; D remains unclear. Germline CDR1 reads KGHSH; CDR2 reads LQKENI. Trimming removed 6 bases from V and 7 bases from J, with 13 bases in between. The CDR3 extends over 13 amino acids. The CDR3 sequence is CASSVSIENEQFF. The CDR3, as DNA: TGTGCCAGCTCCGTATCAATCGAGAATGAGCAGTTCTTC.

The chain joins TRBV28 to TRBJ1-2, with a tentative D call TRBD1 (5 bases). Germline V gives CDR1 MDHEN, CDR2 SYDVKM. The V end was cut by 5 bases, the J end by 5 bases, with 15 bases between. This CDR3 spans 14 amino acids. CDR3 nucleotide sequence: TGTGCCAGCAGTGTGGGGGGTTCTCCTTATGGCTACACCTTC. It translates to CASSVGGSPYGYTF.

V usage is TRBV5-4 and J usage is TRBJ2-5; 11 bases agree with TRBD2. The CDR3 contains 16 residues. CDR1 is SGHNT and CDR2 is YYREEE in the germline V gene (reference sequence). The V and J ends lost 4 bases and 2 bases, in that order; junction bases with no gene match: 7. The CDR3 DNA reads as TGTGCCAGCAGCGCCACTAGCGGGAGTAATCAAGAGACCCAGTACTTC. As protein: CASSATSGSNQETQYF.

This chain links TRBV29-1 with TRBJ1-1, with 10 nucleotides matching TRBD1. The CDR3 extends over 14 amino acids. Germline V CDR1 and CDR2: SQVTM, ANQGSEA. The ends lost 7 bases at V and 5 bases at J; junction bases unmatched: 10. The chain's CDR3 is CSAGTGAHRTEAFF. CDR3 DNA: TGCAGCGCTGGGACAGGGGCACACAGGACTGAAGCTTTCTTT. Variable domain in full (rest from reference TRBV29-1 and TRBJ1-1): SAVISQKPSRDICQRGTSLTIQCQVDSQVTMMFWYRQQPGQSLTLIATANQGSEATYESGFVIDKFPISRPNLTFSTLTVSNMSPEDSSIYLCSAGTGAHRTEAFFGQGTRLTVV.

The chain links TRBV5-1 to TRBJ1-1, with TRBD1 as a possible D gene (5 bases). CDR1 is SGHRS and CDR2 is YFSETQ in the germline V gene. V lost 3 bases and J 0 bases, leaving 12 bases between the germline ends. CDR3 length: 15 residues. CDR3 sequence: CASSSSGPMNTEAFF. The CDR3 coding sequence is TGCGCCAGCAGCTCCTCAGGGCCAATGAACACTGAAGCTTTCTTT.

The gene calls are TRBV13 and TRBJ2-7; possibly TRBD2 for D (6 bases). With 4 bases removed from V and 0 bases from J, the gap between germline ends came to 16 bases. Germline V gene data show CDR1 as PRHDT and CDR2 as FYEKMQ (reference sequence). The CDR3 has 16 amino acids. The CDR3 here is CASSSTGWRGSYEQYF. As DNA, the CDR3 is TGTGCCAGCAGCTCCACGGGGTGGCGGGGCTCCTACGAGCAGTACTTC.

This chain uses TRBV27 with TRBJ2-6; possibly TRBD2 for D (6 bases). Deletions cut 1 base from V and 4 bases from J, with 14 bases between. CDR3 length equals 17 residues. Per germline, CDR1 MNHEY and CDR2 SMNVEV (reference sequence). This CDR3 reads CASSLLGGAQGANVLTF. The CDR3 nucleotides are TGTGCCAGCAGTTTATTGGGAGGTGCTCAGGGGGCCAACGTCCTGACTTTC. Variable domain in full (rest from reference TRBV27 and TRBJ2-6): EAQVTQNPRYLITVTGKKLTVTCSQNMNHEYMSWYRQDPGLGLRQIYYSMNVEVTDKGDVPEGYKVSRKEKRNFPLILESPSPNQTSLYFCASSLLGGAQGANVLTFGAGSRLTVL.

The V gene is TRBV6-6, the J gene TRBJ2-7; TRBD2 matches 13 bases. This CDR3 comprises 14 residues. Trimming cost V 6 bases and J 6 bases; bases outside gene matches: 5. Per germline, CDR1 MNHNY and CDR2 SVGAGI (reference sequence). The chain's CDR3 is CASRQGLAGLEQYF. The DNA of the CDR3 is TGTGCCAGCAGGCAGGGACTAGCGGGACTCGAGCAGTACTTC.

The chain uses TRBV7-3 and TRBJ2-3, with 14 positions matching TRBD2. V gave up 3 bases and J gave up 5 bases; unmatched junction bases: 4. There are 16 residues in the CDR3. Germline V gives CDR1 SGHTA, CDR2 FQGTGA. The CDR3 spells CASSLGLAGVGDTQYF. The CDR3 bases are TGTGCCAGCAGCTTGGGACTAGCGGGGGTTGGAGATACGCAGTATTTT.

The chain is built from TRBV11-3 and TRBJ2-7; a possible D gene is TRBD2 (6 bases). Trimming removed 1 base at V and 5 bases at J, with 15 bases between. CDR1 is SGHNT and CDR2 is YENEEA in the germline V gene. The CDR3 runs to 15 residues. CDR3 loop: CASSLVYTSLNEQYF. Written as DNA, the CDR3 is TGTGCCAGCAGCTTAGTATACACTAGCCTGAACGAGCAGTACTTC.

This chain links TRBV7-9 with TRBJ2-2, with 10 bases aligning to TRBD1. The J segment lost 2 bases and the V segment lost 5 bases, leaving 5 bases of the junction unmatched. The CDR3 runs to 16 residues. CDR1 and CDR2 from the germline V gene are SEHNR and FQNEAQ (reference sequence). The CDR3 here is CASSHDRGHNTGELFF. The CDR3 coding sequence is TGTGCCAGCAGCCATGACAGGGGGCATAACACCGGGGAGCTGTTTTTT.

This chain links TRBV25-1 with TRBJ1-5; no clear D. Germline V CDR1 and CDR2: MGHDK, SYGVNS. This CDR3 region has 13 residues. V was clipped by 1 base and J by 7 bases, with 8 bases between them. CDR3 sequence (DNA): TGTGCCAGCAGTGAATCGGGTGGGCAGCCCCAGCATTTT. Translated: CASSESGGQPQHF.

The V and J genes are TRBV5-1 and TRBJ2-1; 7 bases align to TRBD2. After removal of 2 bases from V and 7 bases from J, the junction contained 6 bases not matched to a gene. The germline V gene has CDR1 SGHRS and CDR2 YFSETQ. This CDR3 contains 14 residues. CDR3: CASSFVLGGNEQFF. CDR3 DNA sequence: TGCGCCAGCAGCTTTGTCCTCGGGGGGAATGAGCAGTTCTTC.

J is TRBJ2-2 and V is TRBV27, with TRBD1 matching 7 bases. Germline V gene sequence: CDR1 MNHEY, CDR2 SMNVEV (reference sequence). V trimming: 6 bases; J trimming: 4 bases; junction bases outside the gene matches: 5. This CDR3 region has 14 residues. The CDR3: CASRRQGATGELFF. The CDR3 bases are TGTGCCAGCAGGCGACAGGGTGCCACCGGGGAGCTGTTTTTT.

The J gene is TRBJ2-1, the V gene TRBV29-1; 12 bases are shared with TRBD2. V lost 7 bases, J lost 1 base, and 5 bases stayed unmatched. The CDR3 has 15 amino acids. Looked up from germline, CDR1 is SQVTM and CDR2 is ANQGSEA. As DNA, the CDR3 is TGCAGCGCGACTAGCGGGAGAGGATCCTACAATGAGCAGTTCTTC. Encoded protein: CSATSGRGSYNEQFF.

V usage is TRBV6-5 and J usage is TRBJ2-7, with a tentative D call TRBD2 (5 bases). Germline V gives CDR1 MNHEY, CDR2 SVGAGI. This CDR3 comprises 15 residues. Trimming stripped 6 bases from V and 0 bases from J, with 15 bases between. CDR3 region: CASSPSLLDSYEQYF. CDR3 coding DNA: TGTGCCAGCAGCCCCTCTTTACTAGACTCCTACGAGCAGTACTTC.

The V call is TRBV2, the J call TRBJ2-1; 11 bases line up with TRBD2. This CDR3 has 14 amino acids. Trimming removed 4 bases from V and 7 bases from J; junction bases left unmatched: 3. Germline V gene data show CDR1 as SNHLY and CDR2 as FYNNEI. CDR3 in amino acids: CASSVIAGGNEQFF. CDR3 sequence (DNA): TGTGCCAGCAGTGTAATAGCGGGAGGGAATGAGCAGTTCTTC. Full variable domain (missing parts from reference TRBV2 and TRBJ2-1): EPEVTQTPSHQVTQMGQEVILRCVPISNHLYFYWYRQILGQKVEFLVSFYNNEISEKSEIFDDQFSVERPDGSNFTLKIRSTKLEDSAMYFCASSVIAGGNEQFFGPGTRLTVL.

The CDR3 region is CATSRPDRERGTQYF. As DNA, the CDR3 is TGTGCCACCAGCAGGCCCGACAGGGAACGGGGGACCCAGTACTTC. This chain uses TRBV15 with TRBJ2-5; 7 bases line up with TRBD1. The CDR3 runs to 15 residues. Germline V gene lookup returns CDR1 LNHNV and CDR2 YYDKDF (reference sequence). V was pared by 3 bases and J by 7 bases, with 11 bases of the junction left unmatched.

J is TRBJ1-1 and V is TRBV6-4; tentatively, D is TRBD1 (6 bases). V was shortened by 6 bases and J by 3 bases, with 11 bases between the two germline ends. The CDR3 is made up of 13 amino acids. In germline, CDR1 is MRHNA, CDR2 SNTAGT. The CDR3 DNA sequence: TGTGCCAGCAGGGACAGCTTTTACACTGAAGCTTTCTTT. Translation: CASRDSFYTEAFF.

The chain couples TRBV7-9 to TRBJ1-4; 7 bases agree with TRBD1. The CDR3 has 16 residues. Germline loops: CDR1 SEHNR, CDR2 FQNEAQ (reference sequence). V trimming: 3 bases; J trimming: 3 bases; junction bases outside the gene matches: 7. The DNA for the CDR3 is TGTGCCAGCAGCTTGGGGACAGAAGGCCCTAATGAAAAACTGTTTTTT. Translated: CASSLGTEGPNEKLFF.

The CDR3 is CASSQPGQNSGNTIYF. The CDR3 DNA sequence: TGCGCCAGCAGCCAACCAGGACAAAACTCTGGAAACACCATATATTTT. The rearrangement uses TRBV4-1 and TRBJ1-3, with D maybe TRBD1 (5 bases). V lost 2 bases and J lost 0, with 11 bases in between. Germline CDR1 reads MGHRA; CDR2 reads YSYEKL. The CDR3 is 16 residues long.

The chain links TRBV30 to TRBJ2-7; 7 bases are shared with TRBD1. Trimming took 5 bases from V and 2 from J; bases not matched to a gene: 6. This CDR3 is 13 amino acids long. CDR1 and CDR2 (germline): GTSNPN, SVGIG (reference sequence). This chain's CDR3 is CAWDRDSPYEQYF. CDR3 nucleotides: TGTGCCTGGGACCGGGACAGCCCCTACGAGCAGTACTTC.

This chain links TRBV7-3 with TRBJ1-2; perhaps TRBD1 as D (6 bases). This CDR3 region has 17 residues. In germline, CDR1 is SGHTA, CDR2 FQGTGA. V dropped 5 bases and J dropped 5 bases, with 24 bases sitting between them. The CDR3 here is CASSPNSGQPGDYGYTF. DNA of the CDR3: TGTGCCAGCAGCCCAAACTCAGGACAGCCTGGCGATTATGGCTACACCTTC.